The clone carrying this TCR beta chain is labeled medium-sized. The antigen is undetermined. TCRdb re-analysed the reads in MiXCR, keeping a single row per CDR3 protein. The data contain about 1,700 distinct CDR3 sequences, 15% to 20% of them singletons. The data derive from a study of liver allograft versus peripheral blood T cells. Study-level background: T cell receptor repertoires in transplanted livers were compared with those in recipients' peripheral blood.

Findings of the study overall: Reportedly, liver allograft T cell receptor repertoires differed from peripheral blood ones.

The CDR3 consists of 12 residues. V gave up 4 bases and J gave up 4 bases; unmatched junction bases: 2. Looked up from germline, CDR1 is SQVTM and CDR2 is ANQGSEA. The rearrangement uses TRBV29-1 and TRBJ1-2; 8 positions agree with TRBD1. This receptor was obtained from a human patient who had a liver transplant. Some T cells may possibly be graft donor cells. The chain's CDR3 is CSVATGGYGYTF. The CDR3 DNA reads as TGCAGCGTTGCTACAGGGGGCTATGGCTACACCTTC.